What follows are 32 T cell receptor beta chains derived from one specimen sequenced in a study of CD8+CD57+ T cells in acquired aplastic anemia. Only patients with CD8+CD57+ cell expansion on flow cytometry were chosen for sequencing. Profiling that covered TCR beta VDJ and CDR3 relied on genomic DNA as its template. TCRdb redid the calling of the reads with MiXCR, one entry per CDR3 protein. The repertoire consists of roughly 150,000 distinct CDR3 sequences, with roughly 43% occurring once and the leading ten covering approximately 2.8%. The sequenced material came from sorted CD4+, CD8+, or CD8+CD57+ T cells (not recorded which) from PBMCs. Source of these receptors: a human donor with aplastic anemia.

The chain employs TRBV3-1 and TRBJ1-1; D uncertain. This CDR3 comprises 15 residues. Germline V gene sequence: CDR1 LGHDT, CDR2 YNNKEL (reference sequence). V was shortened by 2 bases and J by 4 bases, with 14 bases between the two germline ends. CDR3 in DNA: TGTGCCAGCAGCCAATACAAGGACCCAGTCACTGAAGCTTTCTTT. Its protein product is CASSQYKDPVTEAFF.

The chain combines TRBV24-1 with TRBJ2-1, with D perhaps TRBD1 or TRBD2 (5 bases each). CDR1 and CDR2 from the germline V gene are KGHDR and SFDVKD. The CDR3 is 12 residues long. Trimming stripped 10 bases from V and 8 bases from J, with 14 bases between. The CDR3 loop reads CATRDRGDEQFF. In DNA, the CDR3 is TGTGCCACAAGGGACCGTGGGGATGAGCAGTTCTTC.

This rearrangement joins TRBV7-3 to TRBJ2-1; perhaps TRBD2 as D (7 bases). The germline V gene encodes CDR1 SGHTA and CDR2 FQGTGA. This CDR3 has 14 residues. Trimming pared 4 bases from V and 7 bases from J, leaving 14 bases between. The CDR3 sequence: CASSYPGGRNEQFF. The CDR3 DNA reads TGTGCCAGCAGCTACCCGGGGGGCCGTAATGAGCAGTTCTTC.

The chain couples TRBV24-1 to TRBJ2-6; 7 bases agree with TRBD2. The CDR3 spans 19 residues. The junction had 7 bases not matched to a gene; V was cut back by 0 bases and J by 0 bases. Per germline, CDR1 KGHDR and CDR2 SFDVKD. For the CDR3, the DNA is TGTGCCACCAGTGATTTGCAGCCTAGCGGAAGCTCTGGGGCCAACGTCCTGACTTTC. It translates to CATSDLQPSGSSGANVLTF.

This clonotype was counted ten times or more. The rearrangement uses TRBV11-2 and TRBJ2-7, with a possible D match to TRBD2 (5 bases). The CDR3 loop spans 12 amino acids. Germline V gene data show CDR1 as SGHAT and CDR2 as FQNNGV. V was clipped by 10 bases and J by 3 bases, with 13 bases between them. Here the CDR3 DNA reads TGTGCCACCGAGGGTACCATCTACGAGCAGTACTTC. It specifies CATEGTIYEQYF. Together with reference TRBV11-2 and TRBJ2-7, the CDR3 gives the full variable domain: EAGVAQSPRYKIIEKRQSVAFWCNPISGHATLYWYQQILGQGPKLLIQFQNNGVVDDSQLPKDRFSAERLKGVDSTLKIQPAKLEDSAVYLCATEGTIYEQYFGPGTRLTVT.

This clonotype has more than one count but fewer than ten. V usage is TRBV7-9 and J usage is TRBJ2-1; D unclear. CDR3 length equals 12 residues. Per the germline V gene, CDR1 is SEHNR and CDR2 is FQNEAQ (reference sequence). V was shortened by 5 bases and J by 10 bases, with 12 bases between the two germline ends. CDR3 nucleotides: TGTGCCAGCAGCCAACGAGACCTCGAGCAGTTCTTC. This translates into CASSQRDLEQFF.

This clonotype was seen more than once but under ten times. The chain combines TRBV11-1 with TRBJ2-4, with a possible D match to TRBD2 (5 bases). V lost 0 bases and J lost 0, with 9 bases in between. The CDR3 is made up of 16 amino acids. Germline V gives CDR1 SGHAT, CDR2 FQDESV (reference sequence). CDR3 loop: CASSLALGVAKNIQYF. Here the CDR3 DNA reads TGTGCCAGCAGCTTAGCCCTGGGAGTAGCCAAAAACATTCAGTACTTC.

The CDR3 sequence is CASSVTRGASYEQYF. The CDR3 nucleotides read TGTGCCAGCAGCGTAACAAGGGGGGCCTCCTACGAGCAGTACTTC. The rearrangement joins TRBV7-6 to TRBJ2-7, with D perhaps being TRBD1 or TRBD2 (6 bases each). Per germline, CDR1 SGHVS and CDR2 FNYEAQ. CDR3 length equals 15 residues. With 5 bases removed from V and 0 bases from J, the gap between germline ends came to 14 bases.

V and J are TRBV6-4 and TRBJ2-3; D not certain. Deletions cut 3 bases from V and 0 bases from J, with 7 bases between. In germline, CDR1 is MRHNA, CDR2 SNTAGT. This CDR3 has 14 residues. The CDR3 DNA sequence: TGTGCCAGCAGTGAGGGCTTTAGCACAGATACGCAGTATTTT. Its translation: CASSEGFSTDTQYF.

The chain has TRBV11-2 and TRBJ2-1, with 7 positions matching TRBD2. The trim removed 4 bases at V and 0 bases at J, leaving 6 bases unmatched. The length of the CDR3 is 16 residues. CDR1 and CDR2 (germline): SGHAT, FQNNGV. The CDR3 sequence: CASSSLAESSYNEQFF. CDR3 nucleotides: TGTGCCAGCAGCTCCCTAGCGGAGAGCTCCTACAATGAGCAGTTCTTC.

This clonotype was detected many times. The J gene is TRBJ2-7, the V gene TRBV7-2; D gene ambiguous. Trimming left V 0 bases short and J 3 bases short, with 6 bases between. Germline V CDR1 and CDR2: SGHTA, FQGNSA. The CDR3 length is 13 residues. As DNA, the CDR3 is TGTGCCAGCAGCTTAGCGGCAGACTACGAGCAGTACTTC. The encoded protein is CASSLAADYEQYF.

This clonotype was detected many times. J is TRBJ1-3 and V is TRBV19; D perhaps matches TRBD1 (5 bases). The germline V and J ends were trimmed by 4 bases and 4 bases, with 11 bases remaining between them. CDR3 length: 14 residues. Germline CDR1 and CDR2: LNHDA and SQIVND (reference sequence). The CDR3 DNA follows: TGTGCCAGTAGTAGCGGGGCAGGGGGAAACACCATATATTTT. Translated: CASSSGAGGNTIYF.

This clonotype showed up just once. CDR3 sequence reads: CASSTTGIASQPQHF. The CDR3 DNA reads TGTGCCAGCAGCACCACAGGTATAGCAAGTCAGCCCCAGCATTTT. This chain joins TRBV12-3 or TRBV12-4 and TRBJ1-5; D is possibly TRBD1 (5 bases). Trimming removed 6 bases at V and 6 bases at J, with 18 bases between. This CDR3 spans 15 amino acids.

This sequence joins TRBV27 and TRBJ2-2, with 9 nucleotides matching TRBD2. Unmatched junction bases numbered 2, after V lost 3 bases and J lost 6 bases. The length of the CDR3 is 14 residues. Germline loops: CDR1 MNHEY, CDR2 SMNVEV (reference sequence). CDR3 nucleotide sequence: TGTGCCAGCAGTTTTAGCGGGAGCTCCGGGGAGCTGTTTTTT. Protein: CASSFSGSSGELFF.

This clonotype has more than one count but fewer than ten. The chain links TRBV20-1 to TRBJ1-1, with no clear D. This CDR3 has 13 amino acids. V lost 6 bases and J 0 bases, leaving 11 bases between the germline ends. Germline CDR1 and CDR2: DFQATT and SNEGSKA (reference sequence). CDR3 sequence: CSAFGGMNTEAFF. Here the CDR3 DNA reads TGCAGTGCGTTTGGCGGGATGAACACTGAAGCTTTCTTT.

The chain combines TRBV7-8 with TRBJ2-1; 9 bases agree with TRBD2. The germline gives CDR1 SGHVS, CDR2 FQNEAQ. The junction had 13 bases not matched to a gene; V was cut back by 5 bases and J by 8 bases. The length of the CDR3 is 16 residues. The CDR3 loop reads CASSPSGGGAFYEQFF. The CDR3 nucleotides read TGTGCCAGCAGCCCTTCGGGCGGGGGGGCGTTTTATGAGCAGTTCTTC.

The table lists this clonotype with a few counts. The V call is TRBV2, the J call TRBJ1-1; unclear D gene. The germline CDR1 and CDR2 sequences are SNHLY and FYNNEI. This CDR3 comprises 15 residues. Trimming pared 6 bases from V and 4 bases from J, leaving 18 bases between. CDR3 residues: CASRRPGRVGTEAFF. The CDR3 DNA reads TGTGCCAGCAGACGACCCGGGCGAGTTGGCACTGAAGCTTTCTTT.

In its sample, this clonotype was seen a few times. The chain joins TRBV6-1 to TRBJ1-4, with 9 nucleotides matching TRBD1. Looked up from germline, CDR1 is MNHNS and CDR2 is SASEGT. Trimming took 5 bases from V and 8 from J; bases not matched to a gene: 9. CDR3 size: 15 residues. The CDR3 sequence: CASSKTGQGHEKLFF. CDR3 bases: TGTGCCAGCAGTAAAACGGGACAGGGACACGAAAAACTGTTTTTT.

At least ten counts were recorded for this clonotype. The chain combines TRBV5-1 with TRBJ2-2; D unclear. Trimming left V 5 bases short and J 0 bases short, with 8 bases between. This CDR3 contains 14 residues. Germline V lookup: CDR1 SGHRS, CDR2 YFSETQ. DNA of the CDR3: TGCGCCAGCAGTTCGGTTACGAACACCGGGGAGCTGTTTTTT. It specifies CASSSVTNTGELFF.

This clonotype was counted between two and nine times. The V and J genes are TRBV7-9 and TRBJ1-6; 7 bases agree with TRBD1. The CDR3 covers 14 residues. Losses at the gene ends were 1 base for V and 9 bases for J; bases not matched to a gene: 3. Germline V lookup: CDR1 SEHNR, CDR2 FQNEAQ (reference sequence). DNA for the CDR3: TGTGCCAGCAGCTTAGATTCAGGGGGTTCACCCCTCCACTTT. Translating gives CASSLDSGGSPLHF.

This clonotype was recorded many times. The J gene is TRBJ1-3, the V gene TRBV12-3 or TRBV12-4, with unresolved D. Trimming pared 7 bases from V and 7 bases from J, leaving 11 bases between. This CDR3 has 12 residues. This CDR3 is CASTSTANTIYF. The CDR3 DNA sequence: TGTGCCAGCACTTCCACCGCGAACACCATATATTTT.

This clonotype was seen just once. V and J are TRBV19 and TRBJ1-1; D might be TRBD1 (6 bases). Germline CDR1 is LNHDA and CDR2 is SQIVND (reference sequence). The CDR3 has 15 residues. V was trimmed by 1 base and J by 5 bases, leaving 14 bases between them. CDR3 residues: CASSIGGGARTEAFF. The CDR3 DNA follows: TGTGCCAGTAGTATAGGAGGGGGGGCGAGGACTGAAGCTTTCTTT.

At least ten counts were recorded for this clonotype. This rearrangement joins TRBV6-5 to TRBJ1-5; possibly TRBD1 for D (5 bases). The germline gives CDR1 MNHEY, CDR2 SVGAGI. Trimming took off 4 bases at V and 7 bases at J, with 14 bases between the two ends. The CDR3 covers 14 residues. The CDR3 sequence: CASSFAQGRQPQHF. As DNA, the CDR3 is TGTGCCAGCAGTTTCGCGCAGGGACGACAGCCCCAGCATTTT.

This clonotype was detected ten times or more. V and J are TRBV7-2 and TRBJ1-5, with D perhaps matching TRBD1 (5 bases). CDR1 and CDR2 (germline): SGHTA, FQGNSA. Trimming removed 1 base from V and 7 bases from J, with 11 bases in between. The CDR3 covers 14 residues. The CDR3 loop reads CASSLGAAGQPQHF. DNA for the CDR3: TGTGCCAGCAGCTTAGGGGCAGCAGGGCAGCCCCAGCATTTT.

This clonotype was found once. The chain is built from TRBV7-2 and TRBJ2-7; TRBD2 aligns across 7 bases. The CDR3 totals 14 residues. V lost 3 bases, J lost 6 bases, and 8 bases stayed unmatched. Germline loops: CDR1 SGHTA, CDR2 FQGNSA. The CDR3 reads CASSFRSGVSEQYF. DNA of the CDR3: TGTGCCAGCAGCTTCAGGAGCGGGGTGAGCGAGCAGTACTTC.

This clonotype was observed a few times. This chain joins TRBV20-1 and TRBJ1-3; possible D gene TRBD1, 5 bases. This CDR3 is built from 14 residues. With 0 bases removed from V and 5 bases from J, the gap between germline ends came to 11 bases. Per the germline V gene, CDR1 is DFQATT and CDR2 is SNEGSKA (reference sequence). Here the CDR3 DNA reads TGCAGTGCTAGAGAACAGGCCCGTAGAAACACCATATATTTT. The encoded protein is CSAREQARRNTIYF.

The J gene is TRBJ2-5, the V gene TRBV19; TRBD1 or TRBD2 may be the D gene (5 bases each). V was clipped by 4 bases and J by 2 bases, with 14 bases between them. The germline CDR1 and CDR2 sequences are LNHDA and SQIVND (reference sequence). This CDR3 comprises 15 residues. CDR3 region: CASSTGGSWQETQYF. For the CDR3, the DNA is TGTGCCAGTAGTACTGGGGGAAGTTGGCAAGAGACCCAGTACTTC.

V and J are TRBV7-9 and TRBJ1-2; D call uncertain. Germline assignment: CDR1 SEHNR and CDR2 FQNEAQ (reference sequence). Trimming stripped 1 base from V and 11 bases from J, with 8 bases between. The CDR3 has 11 residues. Here the CDR3 reads CASSLERTYTF. Written as DNA, the CDR3 is TGTGCCAGCAGCTTAGAACGGACTTACACCTTC.

In its sample, this clonotype was seen a few times. The V gene is TRBV30, the J gene TRBJ1-3; possibly TRBD1 for D (5 bases). Per the germline V gene, CDR1 is GTSNPN and CDR2 is SVGIG (reference sequence). This CDR3 region has 17 residues. V was pared by 3 bases and J by 0 bases, with 18 bases between. The CDR3 nucleotides are TGTGCCTGGAGACGGCAGGGTACTGCCACCTCTGGAAACACCATATATTTT. Protein: CAWRRQGTATSGNTIYF.

This clonotype occurred a few times. The CDR3 sequence: CASSFPPTGVRTEAFF. In DNA, the CDR3 is TGTGCCAGCAGTTTCCCCCCGACAGGGGTAAGGACTGAAGCTTTCTTT. The V and J genes are TRBV12-3 or TRBV12-4 and TRBJ1-1, with 8 bases lining up with TRBD1. After removal of 3 bases from V and 5 bases from J, the junction contained 11 bases not matched to a gene. The CDR3 has 16 residues.

This clonotype was observed many times. The chain links TRBV20-1 to TRBJ1-1, with 7 bases fitting TRBD1. J gave up 10 bases and V 4 bases, and 9 bases lay outside the gene matches. CDR3 length: 12 amino acids. Germline V CDR1 and CDR2: DFQATT, SNEGSKA (reference sequence). CDR3 coding DNA: TGCAGTGCTAAAAGAACAGGGGAGGGAGCTTTCTTT. Encoded protein: CSAKRTGEGAFF.

A remark on this clonotype: The junction departs from the called germline gene at one end, perhaps through a read error. The V and J genes are TRBV12-3 or TRBV12-4 and TRBJ1-1; tentative D call: TRBD1 (5 bases). CDR3 length equals 12 residues. The CDR3 is CASSFDSVEAFF. CDR3 in DNA: TGTGCCAGTAGTTTCGACAGCGTTGAAGCTTTCTTT.